This TCR beta chain appears in the sequencing data of a study of response to subunit inactivated influenza vaccine (dated by TCRdb to about 2018). With respect to the entire study: Deep quantitative profiling of the T cell receptor repertoire was used in the study to follow responses to a trivalent subunit inactivated influenza vaccine.

The CDR3 contains 11 residues, cysteine and phenylalanine counted. Only the CDR3 DNA stays, 33 bases, in frame from base 1. In the germline V gene (reference sequence), CDR1 corresponds to MNHNY and CDR2 to SVGAGI. V was cut back by 5 bases and J by 6 bases, leaving a gap of 5 bases between them. This clonotype was observed a handful of times. This receptor's antigen is unknown. There are no base qualities to consult, and no much larger clone falls within one base. General findings and caveats noted by the study authors: According to the authors, only a limited number of new T cells may be recruited by each seasonal influenza vaccination.

The library was produced with RT-PCR. Data came from an Illumina HiSeq 2500. Clones were called with MiXCR by TCRdb after fastp trimmed the public reads at Q25, and only in-frame beta chains were retained. CDR3 protein sequences are deduplicated, and each keeps its most common genes and DNA. Here the sample has around 190,000 distinct CDR3 sequences; about 9.3% occur a single time. About a tenth of the sample rests with the top ten. This material consisted of non-naive T cells sorted from PBMCs, taken on the day of vaccination. Read against the paper, the sample's cell subset or site label means: memory T cell fraction. The rearrangement combines TRBV6-6 with TRBJ1-5, with the D gene uncertain. This TCR was recovered from a man aged 50 to 60 who received an inactivated influenza vaccine. Donor details come from another sample of the same person, matched by shared clones. The sequenced DNA: TGTGCCAGCAGTACGGGTCAGCCCCAGCATTTT. It specifies CASSTGQPQHF.